Listed below are T cell receptor beta chains from one sample, sequenced in a study of blood T cell repertoires in COVID-19. Repertoires were generated with immunoSEQ multiplex PCR, while TCRdb's copy carries only in-frame clones and drops some. In the table there are 150,000 to 200,000 clones, less than 90% of which are singletons. The sample consisted of peripheral blood. All receptors derive from a woman in her 70s with acute or convalescent COVID-19. CDR3s include the opening cysteine and the closing phenylalanine or tryptophan. D genes are given only for firm matches. Rows give clone size only sometimes, using once, few, many, or a class for an expanded clone.

cdr3_nt cdr3_aa v_call clone_size d_call j_call
TGTGCCAGCAGCCCTAGGATCGCTGAAGCTTTCTTT CASSPRIAEAFF TRBV7-2 - - TRBJ1-1
TGTGCCAGCTCCCCCGGGACAGGGGGCGAGCAGTACTTC CASSPGTGGEQYF TRBV18 - TRBD1 TRBJ2-7
TGTGCCAGCTCGACAGTCGATAATTCACCCCTCCACTTT CASSTVDNSPLHF TRBV19 - - TRBJ1-6
TGTGCCAGCAATATAGGGACTGTGTGGTCTGAAGCTTTCTTT CASNIGTVWSEAFF TRBV5-5 - - TRBJ1-1
TGCGCCAGCAGCTTGGGACAGGGTCAAAACACCATATATTTT CASSLGQGQNTIYF TRBV5-1 - TRBD1 TRBJ1-3
TGTGCCAGCAGCCAAGGACAGGAGCTACACTATGGCTACACCTTC CASSQGQELHYGYTF TRBV2 - TRBD1 TRBJ1-2
TGTGCCAGCAGCCCCAACGGACTCGCCTACGAGCAGTACTTC CASSPNGLAYEQYF TRBV6-6 - - TRBJ2-7
TGCGCCAGCAGCTTGTTTCCGGGGTCCTACGAGCAGTACTTC CASSLFPGSYEQYF TRBV5-1 - - TRBJ2-7
TGTGCCAGCTGTGAGGGGGCTCGTTGGGAAGCTTTCTTT CASCEGARWEAFF TRBV6-1 - TRBD1 TRBJ1-1
TGTGCCAGTAGAGCGGTAGCGGGGGGGCACAATGAGCAGTTCTTC CASRAVAGGHNEQFF TRBV19 few TRBD2 TRBJ2-1
TGCAGCGTAAAGAACAGGTCCCAGCCCCAGCATTTT CSVKNRSQPQHF TRBV29-1 - - TRBJ1-5
TGTGCCAGCAGCTGGGCCGGGACAGGGGCCCACGAGCAGTACTTC CASSWAGTGAHEQYF TRBV5-4 few TRBD1 TRBJ2-7
TGTGCCAGCAGTGAAGCTGCGGGGAGAAGTGGCTACACCTTC CASSEAAGRSGYTF TRBV2 - - TRBJ1-2
TGTGCCAGCACCGTTGACTGGAGCTCTGGAAACACCATATATTTT CASTVDWSSGNTIYF TRBV21-1 - - TRBJ1-3
TGCAGCGCTAGCGGGAGAGGTAACGAGCAGTACTTC CSASGRGNEQYF TRBV29-1 - TRBD2 TRBJ2-7
TGCGCCAGCAGCCGGGGGGACGGTACCATGAACACTGAAGCTTTCTTT CASSRGDGTMNTEAFF TRBV5-1 - - TRBJ1-1
TGTGCCAGCAGCCTGGACAGCGCGAACACCGGGGAGCTGTTTTTT CASSLDSANTGELFF TRBV6-5 - - TRBJ2-2
TGTGCCATCACATTCGAGATTAATACGCAGTATTTT CAITFEINTQYF TRBV10-3 - - TRBJ2-3
TGTGCCAGCAGGCCTCCGGGACAGGGGAAGGGCGAGCAGTACTTC CASRPPGQGKGEQYF TRBV6-5 - TRBD1 TRBJ2-7
TGTGCCAGCAGTGTATCCCGAGGACAGGGTGGCGGAAACACCATATATTTT CASSVSRGQGGGNTIYF TRBV6-1 - TRBD1 TRBJ1-3
TGTGCCAGCAGCTCACCCGGGCTAGCGGGAGTACTTGGTGAGCAGTTCTTC CASSSPGLAGVLGEQFF TRBV11-2 once TRBD2 TRBJ2-1
TGTGCCATCAGTGAGAGGGGAGGGACAGATACGCAGTATTTT CAISERGGTDTQYF TRBV10-3 - TRBD2 TRBJ2-3
TGTGCCAGCGGTCCTTCTAGCGGGAGGATGGATGGCGGGGAGCTGTTTTTT CASGPSSGRMDGGELFF TRBV28 - TRBD2 TRBJ2-2
TGTGCCAGCAGTTACTCGCGGAGCTACGAGCAGTACTTC CASSYSRSYEQYF TRBV6-5 - - TRBJ2-7